This T cell receptor beta chain comes out of a study of blood T cell repertoires in COVID-19. How the authors handled the data: Estimation of nucleated cell counts relied on the amplification of reference gene primers. The repertoire was sequenced with immunoSEQ multiplex PCR; TCRdb's copy has only in-frame clones and lacks some. The DNA was the basis for D and trimming; V, J and clone size are from that table. Of tens of thousands of clones in the sample, about 81% are singletons; the top ten hold 9.2%. Germline assignment: CDR1 LGHDT and CDR2 YNNKEL (reference sequence). This CDR3 has 15 amino acids. With 1 base clipped from V and 2 bases from J, the junction kept 1 base outside the gene matches.

Source material: peripheral blood. This receptor was obtained from a human donor in a cohort sampled during active COVID-19. The chain has TRBV3-1 (or the pseudogene TRBV3-2) and TRBJ2-7, with TRBD2 matching over 11 bases. Written as DNA, the CDR3 is TGTGCCAGCAGCCAAGTAGCGGGAGGGCCCTACGAGCAGTACTTC. Protein sequence: CASSQVAGGPYEQYF.